This paragraph reports one T cell receptor (beta chain). Profiled with immunoSEQ multiplex PCR; TCRdb holds only in-frame clones, not every one. The sample lists 20,000 to 25,000 clones; about 76% were seen once. The record originates from a study of early stage breast cancer tumors. This CDR3 contains 14 residues. V lost 0 bases and J lost 4, with 8 bases in between. CDR1 and CDR2 (germline): SGHKS, YYEKEE (reference sequence). This rearrangement joins TRBV5-5 to TRBJ1-5; D is unresolved. This TCR derives from a person aged 55 to 70 with breast cancer. Sequencing input: blood. The CDR3 DNA follows: TGTGCCAGCAGCTTGGGGGTGGGAAATCAGCCCCAGCATTTT. Translation: CASSLGVGNQPQHF.